Below are 7 T cell receptor beta chains sequenced from a single sample in a study of T cell clones after liver transplantation. Repertoires were generated with immunoSEQ multiplex PCR, while TCRdb's copy carries only in-frame clones and drops some. The profile covers roughly 120,000 clones, with roughly nine tenths appearing a single time and about 0.8% taken by the ten largest. Here the sequenced sample was CD4+ T cells from blood, taken 12 months after liver transplant. The receptor set was obtained from a human patient who received a liver transplant. Some T cells may be provided by the graft donor.

The chain links TRBV27 to TRBJ2-1; 13 bases align to TRBD2. Per the germline V gene, CDR1 is MNHEY and CDR2 is SMNVEV (reference sequence). V trimming: 4 bases; J trimming: 6 bases; junction bases outside the gene matches: 9. The CDR3 is 17 amino acids. The CDR3 is CASSSTSGRASGNEQFF. The CDR3 bases are TGTGCCAGCAGTTCTACTAGCGGGAGGGCCTCTGGCAATGAGCAGTTCTTC.

The chain has TRBV29-1 and TRBJ1-1, with D uncertain. Germline V gives CDR1 SQVTM, CDR2 ANQGSEA. Trimming left V 5 bases short and J 8 bases short, with 3 bases between. The CDR3 loop spans 8 amino acids. CDR3 in DNA: TGCAGCGTTACCGAAGCTTTCTTT. It codes for CSVTEAFF.

This chain connects TRBV9 to TRBJ2-1; the match to TRBD1 covers 9 bases. CDR3 size: 14 residues. Trimming removed 0 bases from V and 7 bases from J; junction bases left unmatched: 2. CDR1 is SGDLS and CDR2 is YYNGEE in the germline V gene. The CDR3 DNA is TGTGCCAGCAGCGTAGTGACAGGGGGGAATGAGCAGTTCTTC. Residues: CASSVVTGGNEQFF.

V and J are TRBV11-2 and TRBJ2-7; D may be TRBD2 (6 bases). There are 15 residues in the CDR3. Trimming took 1 base from V and 2 from J, leaving 12 bases between them. CDR1 is SGHAT, CDR2 FQNNGV, per germline. CDR3 sequence reads: CASSLGQGGTYEQYF. In DNA, the CDR3 is TGTGCCAGCAGCTTAGGGCAGGGCGGGACCTACGAGCAGTACTTC.

The chain uses TRBV7-9 and TRBJ1-4; 11 bases map to TRBD1. The CDR3 length is 17 residues. J lost 7 bases, V lost 7 bases, and 14 bases had no gene match. In germline, CDR1 is SEHNR, CDR2 FQNEAQ (reference sequence). CDR3 amino acids: CASNLAVGDRGSEKLFF. The CDR3 DNA reads TGTGCCAGCAACCTTGCAGTGGGGGACAGGGGGTCTGAAAAACTGTTTTTT.

The chain is built from TRBV19 and TRBJ2-7; 9 bases agree with TRBD1. J gave up 4 bases and V 7 bases, and 14 bases lay outside the gene matches. Germline V gene sequence: CDR1 LNHDA, CDR2 SQIVND (reference sequence). The CDR3 runs 16 residues. The chain's CDR3 is CASTKNTPGQGYEQYF. The DNA of the CDR3 is TGTGCCAGTACAAAAAATACCCCGGGACAGGGATACGAGCAGTACTTC.

The chain links TRBV9 to TRBJ2-1; no clear D gene. Germline lookup yields CDR1 SGDLS and CDR2 YYNGEE. V lost 0 bases and J lost 6, with 10 bases in between. CDR3 size: 14 residues. The CDR3 region has the DNA TGTGCCAGCAGCGTAGCCCCGACCCTCAATGAGCAGTTCTTC. It translates to CASSVAPTLNEQFF.